This TCR beta chain is from a study of Graves' ophthalmopathy and Graves' hyperthyroidism. Study conclusions and caveats: This model predicted ophthalmopathy progression (sensitivity 65% to 71%, specificity 72% to 85%). Among expanded thyroid clonotypes above 0.001 frequency, most also occurred in blood.

PBMCs stemmed from around 9 ml of fresh peripheral blood. RNA transcripts served as template for amplifying TCR beta CDR3 sequences. Scientists carried out first-round RT-PCR using HTBI primers and then a second-round multiplex PCR. MiXCR, run by TCRdb on the multiplex PCR reads, gives a single entry per CDR3 protein. The sample lists some 400,000 distinct CDR3 sequences; around 19% were seen once. This clonotype was counted many times. Its antigen is unknown. Trimming took 1 base from V and 5 from J, leaving 5 bases between them. There are 11 residues in the CDR3. CDR1 GTSNPN and CDR2 SVGIG come from the germline V gene (reference sequence).

The material sequenced was peripheral blood. The chain uses TRBV30 and TRBJ1-1; D remains unclear. The source of this sequence is a woman aged 18 to 35 with Graves' ophthalmopathy. CDR3 DNA: TGTGCCTGGAGTGGGAGGACTGAAGCTTTCTTT. Translating it yields CAWSGRTEAFF.